This TCR beta chain was sequenced during a study of blood T cell repertoires in COVID-19. The germline CDR1 and CDR2 sequences are SGHNT and YENEEA. The CDR3 has 15 residues. With 1 base clipped from V and 1 base from J, the junction kept 1 base outside the gene matches. Assay: immunoSEQ multiplex PCR; the TCRdb copy retains only in-frame clones and omits some. The table lists 150,000 or so clones, about 80% of them singletons. Sequenced material: peripheral blood. This rearrangement joins TRBV11-3 to TRBJ2-3; 8 nucleotides agree with TRBD2. The receptor was derived from a woman in her 70s with acute or convalescent COVID-19. Here the CDR3 reads CASSLGRGGTDTQYF. CDR3 bases: TGTGCCAGCAGCTTAGGGCGGGGGGGCACAGATACGCAGTATTTT.